The sequence of this T cell receptor beta chain was determined in a study of control samples from healthy donors and cancer patients. Germline V lookup: CDR1 KGHDR, CDR2 SFDVKD. This CDR3 spans 11 amino acids. Trimming shortened V by 2 bases and J by 5 bases, and 0 bases separated the two germline ends. Method: immunoSEQ multiplex PCR; TCRdb's copy keeps in-frame clones and lacks some. The sample lists tens of thousands of clones, 94% occurring once. The J gene is TRBJ2-1, the V gene TRBV24-1; D gene ambiguous. Specimen: blood. The receptor's source is a young man in good health. The CDR3 DNA follows: TGTGCCACCAGTGATTACAATGAGCAGTTCTTC. It translates to CATSDYNEQFF.